This T cell receptor beta chain is drawn from a study of T cells in Graves' hyperthyroidism and ophthalmopathy. Germline lookup yields CDR1 GTSNPN and CDR2 SVGIG (reference sequence). This CDR3 is built from 13 residues. The V gene end was trimmed by 6 bases and the J gene end by 2 bases; junction bases not matched to a gene: 6. Amplification yielded TCR beta CDR3 regions, with RNA transcripts as the source. The HTBI set primed first-round TCR CDR3 RT-PCR. TCRdb recomputed calls from the multiplex PCR reads with MiXCR, one row per CDR3 protein. The data hold about 560,000 distinct CDR3 sequences, with 16% observed a single time. This clonotype was observed a few times.

The chain joins TRBV30 to TRBJ2-7; TRBD2 matches 8 bases. The sequencing input was blood. This TCR derives from a woman younger than 30 with Graves' hyperthyroidism. The CDR3 loop is CACLIAGPYEQYF. CDR3 sequence (DNA): TGTGCCTGCCTAATAGCGGGGCCCTACGAGCAGTACTTC.